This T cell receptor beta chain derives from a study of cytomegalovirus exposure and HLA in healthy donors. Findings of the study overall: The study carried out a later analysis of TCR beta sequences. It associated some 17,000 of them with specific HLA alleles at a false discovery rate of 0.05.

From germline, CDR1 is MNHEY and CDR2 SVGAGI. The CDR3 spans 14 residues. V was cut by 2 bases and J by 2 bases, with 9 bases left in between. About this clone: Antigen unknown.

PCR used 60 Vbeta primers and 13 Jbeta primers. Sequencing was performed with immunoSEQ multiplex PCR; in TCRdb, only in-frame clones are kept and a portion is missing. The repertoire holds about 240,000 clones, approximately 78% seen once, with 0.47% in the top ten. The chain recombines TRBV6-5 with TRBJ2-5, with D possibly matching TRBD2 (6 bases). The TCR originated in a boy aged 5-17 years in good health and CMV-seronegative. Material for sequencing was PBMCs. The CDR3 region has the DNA TGTGCCAGCAGTTACCTGCGGGGTCAAGAGACCCAGTACTTC. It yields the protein CASSYLRGQETQYF.